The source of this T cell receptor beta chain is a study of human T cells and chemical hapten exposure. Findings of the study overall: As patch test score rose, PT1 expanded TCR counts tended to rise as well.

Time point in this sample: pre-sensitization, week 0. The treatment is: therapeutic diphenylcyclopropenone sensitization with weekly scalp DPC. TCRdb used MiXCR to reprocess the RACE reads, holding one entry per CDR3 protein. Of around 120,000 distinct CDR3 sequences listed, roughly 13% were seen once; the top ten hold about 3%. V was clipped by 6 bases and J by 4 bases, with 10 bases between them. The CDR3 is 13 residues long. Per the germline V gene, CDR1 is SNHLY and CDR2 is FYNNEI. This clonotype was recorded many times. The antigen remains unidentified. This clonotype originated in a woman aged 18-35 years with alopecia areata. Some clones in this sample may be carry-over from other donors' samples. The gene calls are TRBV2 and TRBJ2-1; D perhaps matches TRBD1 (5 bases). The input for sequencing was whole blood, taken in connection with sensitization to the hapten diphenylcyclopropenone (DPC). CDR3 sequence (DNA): TGTGCCAGCAGGGACAAGGGATACAATGAGCAGTTCTTC. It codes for CASRDKGYNEQFF. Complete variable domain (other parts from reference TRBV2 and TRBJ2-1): EPEVTQTPSHQVTQMGQEVILRCVPISNHLYFYWYRQILGQKVEFLVSFYNNEISEKSEIFDDQFSVERPDGSNFTLKIRSTKLEDSAMYFCASRDKGYNEQFFGPGTRLTVL.